The 25 T cell receptor beta chains given below trace back to one sample, sequenced in a study of T cell responses to AZD1222 COVID-19 vaccine. Profiling relied on immunoSEQ multiplex PCR, and the TCRdb table lists in-frame clones only, not all of them. The repertoire includes approximately 79,000 clones, approximately 89% of them detected once, and approximately 15% sits in the top ten. The sequencing here drew on peripheral blood, taken on day 0 of AZD1222 vaccination. These TCRs come from an adult in good health.

V and J are TRBV14 and TRBJ2-7, with D perhaps TRBD1 (5 bases). From germline, CDR1 is SGHDN and CDR2 FVKESK. The ends were cut back, 0 bases at V and 0 bases at J, with 6 bases in the middle. This CDR3 is 14 amino acids long. In DNA, the CDR3 is TGTGCCAGCAGCCAAGAAACAGGCTCCTACGAGCAGTACTTC. Its protein is CASSQETGSYEQYF.

The V call is TRBV28, the J call TRBJ1-5; possible D gene TRBD1, 5 bases. This CDR3 is 12 amino acids long. In germline, CDR1 is MDHEN, CDR2 SYDVKM. Trimming stripped 6 bases from V and 8 bases from J, with 11 bases between. DNA of the CDR3: TGTGCCAGCAGACCCCAGGGTGAGCCCCAGCATTTT. Translation: CASRPQGEPQHF. Using reference TRBV28 and TRBJ1-5 for the parts outside the CDR3, the full variable domain is DVKVTQSSRYLVKRTGEKVFLECVQDMDHENMFWYRQDPGLGLRLIYFSYDVKMKEKGDIPEGYSVSREKKERFSLILESASTNQTSMYLCASRPQGEPQHFGDGTRLSIL.

This clone has just a few counts. The CDR3 DNA reads TGTGCCAGCAGCCCCCCGACTAGCCCGCCTACGCAGTATTTT. This sequence encodes CASSPPTSPPTQYF. The chain links TRBV7-2 to TRBJ2-3; TRBD2 agrees at 7 bases. Germline V gene data show CDR1 as SGHTA and CDR2 as FQGNSA. The CDR3 loop spans 14 amino acids. V shed 5 bases and J 8 bases; nucleotides not matched to a gene: 10.

The chain recombines TRBV28 with TRBJ1-1; D is unclear. Germline V gene sequence: CDR1 MDHEN, CDR2 SYDVKM. CDR3 length: 15 residues. Trimming cost V 3 bases and J 8 bases, with 19 bases left between them. This chain's CDR3 is CASSFLATSLGEAFF. Written as DNA, the CDR3 is TGTGCCAGCAGTTTTTTAGCGACCTCCTTGGGGGAAGCTTTCTTT.

V and J are TRBV5-1 and TRBJ1-5; D is uncertain. Germline loops: CDR1 SGHRS, CDR2 YFSETQ. The V gene lost 0 bases and the J gene lost 1 base, with 8 bases spanning the gap. The CDR3 totals 15 residues. In DNA form, the CDR3 reads TGCGCCAGCAGCTTGGAAGGGCAAAGCAATCAGCCCCAGCATTTT. This codes for CASSLEGQSNQPQHF.

V is TRBV27 and J is TRBJ1-2; TRBD1 aligns across 8 bases. This CDR3 region has 14 residues. Germline CDR1 and CDR2: MNHEY and SMNVEV (reference sequence). Losses at the gene ends were 6 bases for V and 4 bases for J; bases not matched to a gene: 7. The CDR3 DNA sequence: TGTGCCAGCAGACAAGCGGGACAGGTCTATGGCTACACCTTC. It is translated as CASRQAGQVYGYTF.

The rearrangement joins TRBV28 to TRBJ2-2; no clear D gene. V was trimmed by 5 bases and J by 1 base, leaving 8 bases between them. The CDR3 length is 14 residues. Germline values: CDR1 MDHEN, CDR2 SYDVKM. The CDR3 loop is CASSPSLNTGELFF. The CDR3 region has the DNA TGTGCCAGCAGTCCAAGCTTGAACACCGGGGAGCTGTTTTTT.

The gene calls are TRBV27 and TRBJ1-2, with TRBD1 as a possible D gene (6 bases). The CDR3 covers 15 residues. Germline values: CDR1 MNHEY, CDR2 SMNVEV (reference sequence). V lost 5 bases and J 0 bases, leaving 13 bases between the germline ends. CDR3: CASSLAGAPNYGYTF. The CDR3 DNA is TGTGCCAGCAGTCTAGCAGGGGCCCCTAACTATGGCTACACCTTC.

The J gene is TRBJ2-3, the V gene TRBV4-1, with D uncertain. V lost 0 bases, J lost 10 bases, and 14 bases lay in between. Germline V gene lookup returns CDR1 MGHRA and CDR2 YSYEKL. The CDR3 runs 14 residues. CDR3 DNA sequence: TGCGCCAGCAGCCAAGACGGCACCCCGCTTTCGCAGTATTTT. This translates into CASSQDGTPLSQYF.

This chain connects TRBV5-6 to TRBJ1-3, with 11 nucleotides matching TRBD1. After removal of 4 bases from V and 3 bases from J, the junction contained 12 bases not matched to a gene. The CDR3 loop spans 18 amino acids. The germline V gene encodes CDR1 SGHDT and CDR2 YYEEEE. CDR3 sequence: CASSPYPWDRGFGNTIYF. Here the CDR3 DNA reads TGTGCCAGCAGCCCCTACCCCTGGGACAGGGGGTTTGGAAACACCATATATTTT.

The table lists this clone with a few counts. The J gene is TRBJ2-2, the V gene TRBV5-1; 9 nucleotides align to TRBD1. With 3 bases clipped from V and 4 bases from J, the junction kept 7 bases outside the gene matches. Germline CDR1 SGHRS, CDR2 YFSETQ. CDR3 length equals 16 residues. CDR3 protein: CASSSSDRGATGELFF. Here the CDR3 DNA reads TGCGCCAGCAGCTCCTCTGACAGGGGGGCCACCGGGGAGCTGTTTTTT. The whole variable domain, remainder taken from reference TRBV5-1 and TRBJ2-2, is KAGVTQTPRYLIKTRGQQVTLSCSPISGHRSVSWYQQTPGQGLQFLFEYFSETQRNKGNFPGRFSGRQFSNSRSEMNVSTLELGDSALYLCASSSSDRGATGELFFGEGSRLTVL.

This chain uses TRBV18 with TRBJ1-2; TRBD1 aligns across 7 bases. The V gene end was trimmed by 6 bases and the J gene end by 0 bases; junction bases not matched to a gene: 7. Germline CDR1 KGHSH, CDR2 LQKENI. The CDR3 loop spans 15 amino acids. The DNA for the CDR3 is TGTGCCAGCTCTCGACGACAGGGAACTAACTATGGCTACACCTTC. Encoded protein: CASSRRQGTNYGYTF. The complete variable domain, with remaining parts taken from reference TRBV18 and TRBJ1-2, reads NAGVMQNPRHLVRRRGQEARLRCSPMKGHSHVYWYRQLPEEGLKFMVYLQKENIIDESGMPKERFSAEFPKEGPSILRIQQVVRGDSAAYFCASSRRQGTNYGYTFGSGTRLTVV.

The chain carries TRBV3-1 (or the pseudogene TRBV3-2) and TRBJ2-7; unclear D gene. CDR1 and CDR2 from the germline V gene are LGHDT and YNNKEL (reference sequence). The CDR3 spans 13 residues. V was clipped by 3 bases and J by 3 bases, with 9 bases between them. The CDR3 region is CASSHGRIYEQYF. For the CDR3, the DNA is TGTGCCAGCAGCCATGGACGTATCTACGAGCAGTACTTC.

V gene TRBV19 combines with J gene TRBJ1-1; D gene unclear. Germline CDR1 LNHDA, CDR2 SQIVND (reference sequence). The CDR3 totals 12 residues. V shed 7 bases and J shed 9 bases, with 15 bases lying between them. The CDR3: CASMGIIPQAFF. CDR3 DNA sequence: TGTGCCAGTATGGGGATAATACCTCAAGCTTTCTTT. Using reference TRBV19 and TRBJ1-1 for the parts outside the CDR3, the full variable domain is DGGITQSPKYLFRKEGQNVTLSCEQNLNHDAMYWYRQDPGQGLRLIYYSQIVNDFQKGDIAEGYSVSREKKESFPLTVTSAQKNPTAFYLCASMGIIPQAFFGQGTRLTVV.

V gene TRBV19 combines with J gene TRBJ1-1; TRBD1 is a possible D gene (6 bases). The V and J ends lost 5 bases and 1 base respectively, with 17 bases between them. The CDR3 is 16 residues long. Germline-derived CDR1 and CDR2 are LNHDA and SQIVND (reference sequence). In DNA form, the CDR3 reads TGTGCCAGTAGTTCGTCGGTGTGGGGGCAGAACACTGAAGCTTTCTTT. Amino acid sequence: CASSSSVWGQNTEAFF.

The chain couples TRBV6-5 to TRBJ1-2; 8 bases fit TRBD1. The CDR3 totals 12 residues. Germline trimming cut 9 bases from V and 8 bases from J; bases unmatched to any gene: 8. The germline CDR1 and CDR2 sequences are MNHEY and SVGAGI. CDR3 in amino acids: CASSDRVSGYTF. CDR3 DNA sequence: TGTGCCAGTTCGGACAGGGTATCAGGCTACACCTTC.

V is TRBV4-2 and J is TRBJ1-1, with TRBD1 matching over 12 bases. CDR1 is LGHNA, CDR2 YNFKEQ, per germline. The length of the CDR3 is 16 residues. J lost 6 bases, V lost 0 bases, and 5 bases had no gene match. Here the CDR3 reads CASSQDKGQGAAEAFF. The CDR3, as DNA: TGTGCCAGCAGCCAAGATAAGGGACAGGGGGCTGCTGAAGCTTTCTTT.

V gene TRBV18 combines with J gene TRBJ2-7; the match to TRBD2 covers 10 bases. V lost 1 base and J lost 7; bases outside the gene matches: 7. The CDR3 totals 15 residues. Germline CDR1 and CDR2: KGHSH and LQKENI. In DNA form, the CDR3 reads TGTGCCAGCTCACCACGTCTAGCGGGAGTAGGTGAGCAGTACTTC. Encoded protein: CASSPRLAGVGEQYF.

The gene calls are TRBV18 and TRBJ1-1; the D is unclear. Germline CDR1 and CDR2: KGHSH and LQKENI. The CDR3 totals 13 residues. V was cut by 4 bases and J by 1 base, with 7 bases left in between. The CDR3 loop reads CASSLEGNTEAFF. CDR3 in DNA: TGTGCCAGCTCACTTGAGGGGAACACTGAAGCTTTCTTT. The variable domain in full, completed from reference TRBV18 and TRBJ1-1, reads NAGVMQNPRHLVRRRGQEARLRCSPMKGHSHVYWYRQLPEEGLKFMVYLQKENIIDESGMPKERFSAEFPKEGPSILRIQQVVRGDSAAYFCASSLEGNTEAFFGQGTRLTVV.

V and J are TRBV5-8 and TRBJ1-1, with 7 bases that match TRBD1. V lost 1 base to trimming and J lost 1 base; unmatched junction nucleotides: 7. The CDR3 sequence is 16 residues long. Looked up from germline, CDR1 is SGHTS and CDR2 is YDEGEE. CDR3 residues: CASSLQGESRNTEAFF. The CDR3 DNA is TGTGCCAGCAGCTTGCAGGGGGAGAGTAGGAACACTGAAGCTTTCTTT.

The genes are TRBV5-6 and TRBJ2-1; D gene ambiguous. The V end was cut by 2 bases, the J end by 0 bases, with 9 bases between. Germline V lookup: CDR1 SGHDT, CDR2 YYEEEE. The CDR3 length is 15 residues. The CDR3 coding sequence is TGTGCCAGCAGCTTAAGAATAGACTCCTACAATGAGCAGTTCTTC. This codes for CASSLRIDSYNEQFF.

V gene TRBV30 combines with J gene TRBJ1-2, with a tentative D call TRBD1 (5 bases). This CDR3 comprises 12 residues. The V gene's germline CDR1 is GTSNPN and CDR2 SVGIG (reference sequence). V was clipped by 4 bases and J by 8 bases, with 14 bases between them. The CDR3, as DNA: TGTGCCTGGACTTCGGGGCAGGTGGGCTACACCTTC. This sequence encodes CAWTSGQVGYTF.

V usage is TRBV10-2 and J usage is TRBJ1-6, with D perhaps matching TRBD1 (6 bases). The CDR3 has 15 residues. V shed 2 bases and J shed 5 bases, with 10 bases lying between them. Germline assignment: CDR1 WSHSY and CDR2 SAAADI. CDR3 DNA: TGCGCCAGCAGTGAGGGAGGGGGGCATAATTCACCCCTCCACTTT. It specifies CASSEGGGHNSPLHF.

This chain uses TRBV28 with TRBJ2-5; 7 bases map to TRBD2. The CDR3 contains 18 residues. V shed 1 base and J 5 bases; nucleotides not matched to a gene: 16. The V gene's germline CDR1 is MDHEN and CDR2 SYDVKM. The CDR3 region is CASSLLWSRSAGGETQYF. The CDR3, as DNA: TGTGCCAGCAGTTTATTATGGTCCCGGTCCGCCGGGGGGGAGACCCAGTACTTC.

The sample holds a few counts of this clone. The chain carries TRBV28 and TRBJ1-3; D is possibly TRBD1 (5 bases). The CDR3 has 16 residues. Germline V CDR1 and CDR2: MDHEN, SYDVKM. The germline V and J ends were trimmed by 3 bases and 0 bases, with 12 bases remaining between them. In DNA form, the CDR3 reads TGTGCCAGCAGTTTGGCCGGGACCTACTCTGGAAACACCATATATTTT. It is translated as CASSLAGTYSGNTIYF.